The 26 T cell receptor beta chains below come from one sample, sequenced in a study of T cells in Graves' hyperthyroidism and ophthalmopathy. RNA transcripts were the template for amplifying TCR beta CDR3 regions. The TCR CDR3 first-round RT-PCR relied on the HTBI primer set. MiXCR, run by TCRdb on the multiplex PCR reads, gives a single entry per CDR3 protein. The data show about 290,000 distinct CDR3 sequences, approximately 12% seen once. Sequences were obtained from blood. Source of these receptors: a woman aged 30 to 39 with Graves' hyperthyroidism that later progressed to Graves' ophthalmopathy.

This clonotype was counted at least ten times. The rearrangement joins TRBV6-1 to TRBJ2-2; D ambiguous. The V gene's germline CDR1 is MNHNS and CDR2 SASEGT. V was trimmed by 3 bases and J by 2 bases, leaving 10 bases between them. This CDR3 has 15 residues. CDR3: CASSDPSVNTGELFF. The CDR3 nucleotides are TGTGCCAGCAGTGACCCGTCGGTTAACACCGGGGAGCTGTTTTTT.

This clonotype has a handful of counts. This chain connects TRBV19 to TRBJ2-1, with 9 nucleotides matching TRBD2. This CDR3 has 16 residues. The V gene end was trimmed by 7 bases and the J gene end by 4 bases; junction bases not matched to a gene: 11. Per the germline V gene, CDR1 is LNHDA and CDR2 is SQIVND (reference sequence). The CDR3 region is CASTDGGGRAYNEQFF. Written as DNA, the CDR3 is TGTGCCAGTACCGATGGGGGCGGGAGGGCGTACAATGAGCAGTTCTTC.

This clonotype was observed a few times. CDR3 sequence (DNA): TGTGCCAGCAGCGTAGAAGGGGACACTGAAGCTTTCTTT. It yields the protein CASSVEGDTEAFF. This rearrangement joins TRBV9 to TRBJ1-1; D possibly corresponds to TRBD1 (5 bases). The CDR3 is 13 amino acids. The V end lost 0 bases, the J end lost 3 bases, and 6 bases lay between the germline ends. From germline, CDR1 is SGDLS and CDR2 YYNGEE.

The sample holds a few counts of this clonotype. The chain is built from TRBV20-1 and TRBJ1-6, with 7 bases fitting TRBD1. J lost 13 bases, V lost 5 bases, and 11 bases had no gene match. Looked up from germline, CDR1 is DFQATT and CDR2 is SNEGSKA (reference sequence). The CDR3 has 13 residues. CDR3 loop: CSAADREEWPLHF. The DNA of the CDR3 is TGCAGTGCTGCCGACAGGGAAGAATGGCCCCTCCACTTT.

The chain couples TRBV20-1 to TRBJ2-3; D is ambiguous. The germline CDR1 and CDR2 sequences are DFQATT and SNEGSKA (reference sequence). This CDR3 is built from 16 residues. V dropped 0 bases and J dropped 2 bases, with 15 bases sitting between them. The CDR3 region has the DNA TGCAGTGCTAGAGAGCCCCGCCGGGCTCTCACAGATACGCAGTATTTT. Protein sequence: CSAREPRRALTDTQYF.

The sample holds a few counts of this clonotype. The chain joins TRBV9 to TRBJ2-2; D is undetermined. The germline V gene has CDR1 SGDLS and CDR2 YYNGEE. CDR3 length: 11 residues. V lost 3 bases to trimming and J lost 7 bases, with 4 bases between them. CDR3 residues: CASSGIGELFF. The DNA of the CDR3 is TGTGCCAGCAGCGGGATCGGGGAGCTGTTTTTT.

This clonotype occurred a few times. The chain has TRBV9 and TRBJ2-3; D remains unclear. CDR3 size: 15 residues. The germline gives CDR1 SGDLS, CDR2 YYNGEE. V was pared by 2 bases and J by 2 bases, with 12 bases between. The CDR3 coding sequence is TGTGCCAGCAGCGTTGGGTCACTGGACACAGATACGCAGTATTTT. Its translation: CASSVGSLDTDTQYF.

The rearrangement uses TRBV28 and TRBJ1-3; D is perhaps TRBD1 (5 bases). The length of the CDR3 is 15 residues. Trimming removed 6 bases at V and 0 bases at J, with 12 bases between. The germline V gene encodes CDR1 MDHEN and CDR2 SYDVKM. In nucleotides, the CDR3 is TGTGCCAGCAGGTCGACAGCGTTCTCTGGAAACACCATATATTTT. The encoded protein is CASRSTAFSGNTIYF.

This clonotype was counted at least ten times. The V and J genes are TRBV28 and TRBJ1-4, with TRBD1 as a possible D gene (5 bases). This CDR3 contains 14 residues. Trimming took off 3 bases at V and 7 bases at J, with 12 bases between the two ends. Germline CDR1 reads MDHEN; CDR2 reads SYDVKM. CDR3 protein: CASSFPGASEKLFF. The CDR3 region has the DNA TGTGCCAGCAGTTTTCCTGGGGCTAGTGAAAAACTGTTTTTT.

The CDR3 loop is CATISRTGEFGANVLTF. DNA for the CDR3: TGTGCCACCATATCCAGGACAGGGGAGTTTGGGGCCAACGTCCTGACTTTC. The rearrangement links TRBV24-1 to TRBJ2-6, with TRBD1 matching 9 bases. Germline V CDR1 and CDR2: KGHDR, SFDVKD. The J segment lost 3 bases and the V segment lost 8 bases, leaving 10 bases of the junction unmatched. This CDR3 has 17 residues.

This clonotype was seen repeatedly, ten times or more. The chain is built from TRBV4-3 and TRBJ1-1; D not certain. This CDR3 is 15 amino acids long. The germline V gene encodes CDR1 LGHNA and CDR2 YSLEER. V was clipped by 4 bases and J by 6 bases, with 18 bases between them. The CDR3 DNA sequence: TGCGCCAGCAGCCGGCGGTGGCAGGACGTCTCTGAAGCTTTCTTT. Translated, it gives CASSRRWQDVSEAFF.

This chain connects TRBV4-3 to TRBJ2-1; TRBD2 aligns across 9 bases. Trimming cost V 5 bases and J 6 bases; bases outside gene matches: 14. The CDR3 covers 17 residues. From germline, CDR1 is LGHNA and CDR2 YSLEER. The CDR3 DNA sequence: TGCGCCAGCAGCACCCTGGCGGGGGGGTCGGGGGGCAATGAGCAGTTCTTC. Its protein is CASSTLAGGSGGNEQFF.

This clonotype occurred a few times. The rearrangement joins TRBV4-1 to TRBJ2-2; 8 bases line up with TRBD2. The germline V gene has CDR1 MGHRA and CDR2 YSYEKL. This CDR3 spans 16 amino acids. V lost 4 bases, J lost 0 bases, and 4 bases stayed unmatched. The CDR3 here is CASSPGRGTNTGELFF. DNA of the CDR3: TGCGCCAGCAGCCCCGGGAGGGGAACGAACACCGGGGAGCTGTTTTTT.

This clonotype was recorded many times. This rearrangement joins TRBV12-3 or TRBV12-4 to TRBJ1-1, with a possible D match to TRBD1 (5 bases). The CDR3 runs 15 residues. V lost 7 bases and J 1 base, leaving 16 bases between the germline ends. CDR3 residues: CASTRRGDANTEAFF. CDR3 nucleotides: TGTGCCAGCACCCGTCGAGGGGATGCGAACACTGAAGCTTTCTTT.

This clonotype was seen repeatedly, ten times or more. The genes are TRBV5-1 and TRBJ1-2; a weak D match, TRBD1 (6 bases). This CDR3 has 15 amino acids. Trimming stripped 4 bases from V and 3 bases from J, with 16 bases between. The germline gives CDR1 SGHRS, CDR2 YFSETQ. Here the CDR3 reads CASSGRGPGHYGYTF. The DNA of the CDR3 is TGCGCCAGCAGCGGACGGGGGCCCGGTCACTATGGCTACACCTTC.

This clonotype was observed many times. The CDR3 nucleotides read TGTGCCAGCAGTGACTTCTTAGGAGTCTACGAGCAGTACTTC. It translates to CASSDFLGVYEQYF. V gene TRBV2 combines with J gene TRBJ2-7; no firm D call. V lost 3 bases and J 3 bases, leaving 12 bases between the germline ends. The CDR3 extends over 14 amino acids. The germline gives CDR1 SNHLY, CDR2 FYNNEI.

The V gene is TRBV27, the J gene TRBJ1-3, with D hard to call. This CDR3 spans 16 amino acids. The V end was cut by 4 bases, the J end by 0 bases, with 13 bases between. In germline, CDR1 is MNHEY, CDR2 SMNVEV (reference sequence). The chain's CDR3 is CASSSRGTLSGNTIYF. CDR3 nucleotides: TGTGCCAGCAGTTCCAGAGGAACCCTCTCTGGAAACACCATATATTTT.

This clonotype was detected ten times or more. Here the CDR3 DNA reads TGTGCCAGCAGTTTCGGCGGAGAGCAGTACTTC. This translates into CASSFGGEQYF. The V call is TRBV12-3 or TRBV12-4, the J call TRBJ2-7; D remains ambiguous. The CDR3 is 11 residues long. The V end lost 3 bases, the J end lost 7 bases, and 7 bases lay between the germline ends.

In DNA, the CDR3 is TGCAGTGCTAGAGATCCCGTCAGCTCAAGCACAGATACGCAGTATTTT. Translating gives CSARDPVSSSTDTQYF. The chain is built from TRBV20-1 and TRBJ2-3; unclear D gene. Trimming shortened V by 0 bases and J by 0 bases, and 13 bases separated the two germline ends. Germline CDR1 reads DFQATT; CDR2 reads SNEGSKA (reference sequence). This CDR3 comprises 16 residues.

There are many counts of this clonotype. The chain joins TRBV20-1 to TRBJ2-1; D is perhaps TRBD2 (6 bases). The CDR3 loop spans 17 amino acids. Looked up from germline, CDR1 is DFQATT and CDR2 is SNEGSKA (reference sequence). With 1 base removed from V and 0 bases from J, the gap between germline ends came to 16 bases. In DNA form, the CDR3 reads TGCAGTGCTAGAGTAGGGGACGGGAGTTACTCCTACAATGAGCAGTTCTTC. This encodes CSARVGDGSYSYNEQFF.

At least ten counts were recorded for this clonotype. The CDR3: CASKRGGTEAFF. The CDR3 coding sequence is TGTGCCTCGAAAAGAGGGGGCACTGAAGCTTTCTTT. The chain couples TRBV30 to TRBJ1-1, with a tentative D call TRBD1 (6 bases). Germline V gene data show CDR1 as GTSNPN and CDR2 as SVGIG (reference sequence). There are 12 residues in the CDR3. Between the trimmed V and J ends, which lost 7 bases and 4 bases, there was a span of 13 bases.

This clonotype was detected many times. The chain carries TRBV12-3 or TRBV12-4 and TRBJ2-1, with TRBD2 identical over 8 bases. The CDR3 loop spans 15 amino acids. V shed 5 bases, J shed 6 bases, and the junction held 9 bases outside the gene matches. The CDR3 DNA reads as TGTGCCAGCAGTCTTAAAGCGGGGGCTTTCAATGAGCAGTTCTTC. This sequence encodes CASSLKAGAFNEQFF.

J is TRBJ2-7 and V is TRBV11-2; TRBD2 matches at 7 bases. The length of the CDR3 is 15 residues. Germline lookup yields CDR1 SGHAT and CDR2 FQNNGV. Trimming at V came to 5 bases and at J to 0 bases, leaving 7 bases not matched to a gene. The CDR3 DNA is TGTGCCAGCAGCACCTTGCGGGGGAGCTCCTACGAGCAGTACTTC. Translation gives CASSTLRGSSYEQYF. The full variable domain, rest sourced from reference TRBV11-2 and TRBJ2-7, is EAGVAQSPRYKIIEKRQSVAFWCNPISGHATLYWYQQILGQGPKLLIQFQNNGVVDDSQLPKDRFSAERLKGVDSTLKIQPAKLEDSAVYLCASSTLRGSSYEQYFGPGTRLTVT.

This clonotype was seen many times. This chain uses TRBV20-1 with TRBJ1-3; D gene uncertain. Trimming removed 4 bases at V and 2 bases at J, with 12 bases between. Germline V gene sequence: CDR1 DFQATT, CDR2 SNEGSKA (reference sequence). This CDR3 region has 14 residues. CDR3 coding DNA: TGCAGTGCTACCGACGGGTCTACTGGAAACACCATATATTTT. The encoded protein is CSATDGSTGNTIYF.

The table lists this clonotype with many counts. V usage is TRBV28 and J usage is TRBJ2-2; possibly TRBD1 or TRBD2 for D (5 bases each). Germline CDR1 MDHEN, CDR2 SYDVKM. The length of the CDR3 is 18 residues. The V end was cut by 1 base, the J end by 2 bases, with 17 bases between. This CDR3 is CASSLFAWDGTNTGELFF. In nucleotides, the CDR3 is TGTGCCAGCAGTTTATTTGCGTGGGACGGTACTAACACCGGGGAGCTGTTTTTT.

The V call is TRBV9, the J call TRBJ2-7; D possibly corresponds to TRBD1 (5 bases). The CDR3 runs to 14 residues. The ends were cut back, 0 bases at V and 5 bases at J, with 12 bases in the middle. Germline V lookup: CDR1 SGDLS, CDR2 YYNGEE. CDR3 in DNA: TGTGCCAGCAGCGTAGCAGGGTTTGACGACGAGCAGTACTTC. It translates to CASSVAGFDDEQYF.